Listed below are T cell receptor beta chains from one sample, sequenced in a study of cytomegalovirus exposure and HLA in healthy donors. Assay used: immunoSEQ multiplex PCR; TCRdb lists only in-frame clones, some missing. The sample includes around 220,000 clones, roughly 88% seen only once; the top ten take just under 3%. Sequenced input: PBMCs. These receptors all stem from a woman in her late teens or twenties in good health and CMV-seronegative. Both conserved end residues are part of each CDR3. D genes are given only for firm matches. Some rows have no size entry. The others give once, few or many, or a class for an expanded clone.

clone_size | j_call | d_call | v_call | cdr3_nt | cdr3_aa
NA | TRBJ1-5 | TRBD1 | TRBV7-3 | TGTGCCAGCAGCCACGCGAGCTTTCAGGGACAGAAATACCAGCCCCAGCATTTT | CASSHASFQGQKYQPQHF
NA | TRBJ2-2 | TRBD2 | TRBV2 | TGTGCCAGCAGTGGTCTAGCGGGGAACACCGGGGAGCTGTTTTTT | CASSGLAGNTGELFF
NA | TRBJ2-1 | NA | TRBV28 | TGTGCCAGCAGTTTACTATTCCGGCCGAGGGACAATGAGCAGTTCTTC | CASSLLFRPRDNEQFF
NA | TRBJ1-2 | TRBD1 | TRBV6-5 | TGTGCCAGCAGTTACAGGACAGGGGAAGCTAACTATGGCTACACCTTC | CASSYRTGEANYGYTF
NA | TRBJ2-7 | TRBD1 | TRBV28 | TGTGCCAGCGGAGGTCGCTCAGGGGGCTCCTACGAGCAGTACTTC | CASGGRSGGSYEQYF
once | TRBJ2-3 | TRBD1 | TRBV27 | TGTGCCAGTGGGTTGACAGGGAGAGATACGCAGTATTTT | CASGLTGRDTQYF
NA | TRBJ2-7 | NA | TRBV7-8 | TGTGCCAGCAGCTCCCAGACATCTACCTCCTACGAGCAGTACTTC | CASSSQTSTSYEQYF
NA | TRBJ1-5 | NA | TRBV6-6 | TGTGCCAGCAGTGACGGGGGAGAGGGCAATCAGCCCCAGCATTTT | CASSDGGEGNQPQHF
NA | TRBJ2-3 | TRBD2 | TRBV10-1 | TGCGCCAGCAGTGATTTCGGAGCTTCAAGCGGGATTCGTTCGTCTACGCAGTATTTT | CASSDFGASSGIRSSTQYF
NA | TRBJ2-3 | NA | TRBV5-6 | TGTGCCAGCAGCCAGACGGGAGAGGGAGATACGCAGTATTTT | CASSQTGEGDTQYF
NA | TRBJ2-3 | TRBD2 | TRBV19 | TGTGCCAGTAGTCGGACTAGCGGGACGGCAGATACGCAGTATTTT | CASSRTSGTADTQYF
NA | TRBJ2-7 | NA | TRBV12-5 | TGTGCTAGCGGCCCGGGGGAATACGAGCAGTACTTC | CASGPGEYEQYF
NA | TRBJ2-1 | TRBD2 | TRBV28 | TGTGCCAGCAATGAGGTAGCGGGAGGCCCTCTCAAATACAATGAGCAGTTCTTC | CASNEVAGGPLKYNEQFF
NA | TRBJ2-7 | TRBD2 | TRBV6-5 | TGTGCCAGCAGTACCCGACGGGGGGGCAGCGAGCAGTACTTC | CASSTRRGGSEQYF
NA | TRBJ2-2 | TRBD1 | TRBV6-1 | TGTGCCAGCAGCGATACTACAGGGGACACCGGGGAGCTGTTTTTT | CASSDTTGDTGELFF
NA | TRBJ1-1 | TRBD1 | TRBV7-2 | TGTGCCAGCAGCCCACAGGGGGGACGACACACTGAAGCTTTCTTT | CASSPQGGRHTEAFF
NA | TRBJ2-4 | TRBD2 | TRBV27 | TGTGCCAGGAATGACGGACTAGCGGGATCTCGGGCCAAAAACATTCAGTACTTC | CARNDGLAGSRAKNIQYF
NA | TRBJ2-1 | TRBD2 | TRBV25-1 | TGTGCCAGCAGTGAACTAGCGGGAGGGCCTCTAAATGAGCAGTTCTTC | CASSELAGGPLNEQFF
NA | TRBJ2-1 | TRBD2 | TRBV29-1 | TGCAGCGATTATAGCGGGAGGGCCGCCTCCCACAATGAGCAGTTCTTC | CSDYSGRAASHNEQFF
NA | TRBJ1-1 | NA | TRBV4-2 | TGTGCCAGCAGCCAAGATGGCAGGGGTAAGGTGGCTTTCTTT | CASSQDGRGKVAFF
NA | TRBJ2-7 | NA | TRBV10-3 | TGTGCCATCCGGAGGGGCTCCTACGAGCAGTACTTC | CAIRRGSYEQYF
few | TRBJ2-1 | NA | TRBV20-1 | TGCAGTGCTGGATCTAGCGACGAGCAGTTCTTC | CSAGSSDEQFF
NA | TRBJ2-3 | TRBD2 | TRBV7-9 | TGTGCCAGCAGCTTAGGGACTAGCGGATTCACAGATACGCAGTATTTT | CASSLGTSGFTDTQYF
NA | TRBJ2-1 | NA | TRBV18 | TGTGCCAGCTCACCAACGAGGGGGGGGTCCTACAATGAGCAGTTCTTC | CASSPTRGGSYNEQFF
NA | TRBJ2-3 | NA | TRBV14 | TGTGCCAGCAGCCAGTTTCATTCCACAGATACGCAGTATTTT | CASSQFHSTDTQYF
NA | TRBJ2-2 | NA | TRBV7-9 | TGTGCCAGCAGCTTAGCTTTTAGGGGCCAGACGACCGGGGAGCTGTTTTTT | CASSLAFRGQTTGELFF
NA | TRBJ2-1 | NA | TRBV4-1 | TGCGCCAGCAGCCAAGAACCCATTACAAGCTCCTACAATGAGCAGTTCTTC | CASSQEPITSSYNEQFF
NA | TRBJ2-5 | TRBD2 | TRBV6-1 | TGTGCCAGCAGTGATTTGTTACTAGCGGGGCAAGAGACCCAGTACTTC | CASSDLLLAGQETQYF
NA | TRBJ2-3 | TRBD2 | TRBV2 | TGTGCCAGCATGCGACTAGCGGGAATTGCCTCTAGCACAGATACGCAGTATTTT | CASMRLAGIASSTDTQYF
NA | TRBJ1-2 | NA | TRBV4-1 | TGCGCCAGCAGCCAAGCCCCTCCCACAGGAATGAAAGGCTACACCTTC | CASSQAPPTGMKGYTF
NA | TRBJ2-7 | TRBD2 | TRBV27 | TGTGCCAGCAGTTCGACTAGCGGGAGCTACGAGCAGTACTTC | CASSSTSGSYEQYF
NA | TRBJ2-3 | NA | TRBV10-3 | TGTGCCATCATGGAGGGAGGGGGATCAGATACGCAGTATTTT | CAIMEGGGSDTQYF
NA | TRBJ1-1 | NA | TRBV29-1 | TGCAGCGTTCCCTACAGGAACACTGAAGCTTTCTTT | CSVPYRNTEAFF
NA | TRBJ2-5 | TRBD2 | TRBV7-9 | TGTGCCAGCAGCTTTCCAGCGGGAGCTATTGACGAGACCCAGTACTTC | CASSFPAGAIDETQYF
NA | TRBJ2-3 | TRBD2 | TRBV28 | TGTGCCAGCAGCGGAGCGGGATCCCGCACAGATACGCAGTATTTT | CASSGAGSRTDTQYF
NA | TRBJ2-2 | NA | TRBV19 | TGTGCCACCTCCCCGCGGAGACAGCTTAACACCGGGGAGCTGTTTTTT | CATSPRRQLNTGELFF
NA | TRBJ2-7 | TRBD2 | TRBV5-6 | TGTGCCAGCAGCTTAGGGACTATCGGACAGTACTTC | CASSLGTIGQYF
NA | TRBJ2-7 | TRBD2 | TRBV4-3 | TGCGCCAGCAGCCAAGCGGCCTCCTCCGGGACTAGCGGGAGATTGCAGTACTTC | CASSQAASSGTSGRLQYF
NA | TRBJ1-2 | NA | TRBV29-1 | TGCAGCGCCAGACAGGCCTTCGGCTATGGCTACACCTTC | CSARQAFGYGYTF
NA | TRBJ2-1 | NA | TRBV11-2 | TGTGCCAGCAGCTTAAGCCAGGGTTCCTACAATGAGCAGTTCTTC | CASSLSQGSYNEQFF
NA | TRBJ2-7 | NA | TRBV11-2 | TGTGCCAGCAGCTTAGAGAGGGAGGCCTACGAGCAGTACTTC | CASSLEREAYEQYF
NA | TRBJ2-7 | NA | TRBV9 | TGTGCCAGCAGCGTCCGGGACTCCTCCTACGAGCAGTACTTC | CASSVRDSSYEQYF
once | TRBJ2-1 | TRBD2 | TRBV2 | TGTGCCAGCAGAATTTACCCGGGACTAGGCTACAATGAGCAGTTCTTC | CASRIYPGLGYNEQFF
NA | TRBJ1-2 | TRBD1 | TRBV6-1 | TGTGCCAGCAGTGAAGGGACAGGGGGCTGGTATGGCTACACCTTC | CASSEGTGGWYGYTF
NA | TRBJ2-1 | TRBD1 | TRBV6-4 | TGTGCCAGCAGTGACTCGGGGACAGGTCACAATGAGCAGTTCTTC | CASSDSGTGHNEQFF